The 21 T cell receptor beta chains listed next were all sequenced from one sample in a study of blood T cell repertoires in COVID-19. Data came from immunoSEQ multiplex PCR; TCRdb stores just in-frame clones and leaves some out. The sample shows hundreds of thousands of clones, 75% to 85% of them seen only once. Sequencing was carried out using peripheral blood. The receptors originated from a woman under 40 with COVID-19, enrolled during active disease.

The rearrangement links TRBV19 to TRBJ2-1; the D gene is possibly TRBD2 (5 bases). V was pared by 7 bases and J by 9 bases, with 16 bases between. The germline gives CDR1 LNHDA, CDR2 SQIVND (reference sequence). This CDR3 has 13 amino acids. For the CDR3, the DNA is TGTGCCAGTATGGTTGAGGGCCGGACTGAGCAGTTCTTC. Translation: CASMVEGRTEQFF.

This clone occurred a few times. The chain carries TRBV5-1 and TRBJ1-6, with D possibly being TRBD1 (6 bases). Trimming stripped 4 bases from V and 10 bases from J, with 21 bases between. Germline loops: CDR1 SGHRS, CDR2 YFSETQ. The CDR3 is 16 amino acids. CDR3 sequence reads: CASSAVGQSSSSPLHF. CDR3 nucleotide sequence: TGCGCCAGCAGCGCTGTTGGACAGTCCTCCTCGTCACCCCTCCACTTT.

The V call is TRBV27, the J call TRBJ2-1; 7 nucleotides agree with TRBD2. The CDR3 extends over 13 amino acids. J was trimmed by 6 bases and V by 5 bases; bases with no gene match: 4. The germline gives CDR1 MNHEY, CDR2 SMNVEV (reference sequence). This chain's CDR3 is CASSPGLVNEQFF. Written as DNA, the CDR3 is TGTGCCAGCAGTCCTGGACTAGTCAATGAGCAGTTCTTC.

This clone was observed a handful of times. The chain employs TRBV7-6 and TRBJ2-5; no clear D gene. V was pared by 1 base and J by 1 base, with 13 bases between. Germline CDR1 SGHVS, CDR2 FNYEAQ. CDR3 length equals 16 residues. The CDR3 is CASSLGAGPPQETQYF. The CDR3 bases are TGTGCCAGCAGCTTAGGTGCCGGTCCTCCCCAAGAGACCCAGTACTTC.

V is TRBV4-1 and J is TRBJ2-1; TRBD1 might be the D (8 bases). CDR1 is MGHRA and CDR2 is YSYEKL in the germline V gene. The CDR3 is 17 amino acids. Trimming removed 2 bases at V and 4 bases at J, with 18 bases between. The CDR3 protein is CASSQSLQGGGYNEQFF. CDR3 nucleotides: TGCGCCAGCAGCCAAAGTCTACAGGGGGGAGGGTACAATGAGCAGTTCTTC.

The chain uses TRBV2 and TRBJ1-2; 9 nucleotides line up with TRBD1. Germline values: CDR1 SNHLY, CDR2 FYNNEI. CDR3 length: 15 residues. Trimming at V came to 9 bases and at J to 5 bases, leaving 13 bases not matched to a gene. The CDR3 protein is CASPPGQGFGYGYTF. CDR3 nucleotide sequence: TGTGCCAGTCCTCCGGGACAGGGATTTGGGTATGGCTACACCTTC.

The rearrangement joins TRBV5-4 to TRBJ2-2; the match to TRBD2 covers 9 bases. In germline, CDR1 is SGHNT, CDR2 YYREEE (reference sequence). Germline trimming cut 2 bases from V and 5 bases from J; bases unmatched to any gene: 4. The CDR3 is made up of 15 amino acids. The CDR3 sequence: CASSFAGGRTGELFF. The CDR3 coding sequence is TGTGCCAGCAGCTTCGCGGGGGGGCGAACCGGGGAGCTGTTTTTT.

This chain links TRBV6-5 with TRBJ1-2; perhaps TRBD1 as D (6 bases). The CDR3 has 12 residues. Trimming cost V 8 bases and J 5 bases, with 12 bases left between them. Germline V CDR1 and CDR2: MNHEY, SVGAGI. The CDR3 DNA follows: TGTGCCAGCGGGGGCCAAGGTTATGGCTACACCTTC. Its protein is CASGGQGYGYTF.

The CDR3 nucleotides are TGTGCCAGCAGTTCTTACAAGGGACAGGGGATTAATCAGCCCCAGCATTTT. Translating gives CASSSYKGQGINQPQHF. The rearrangement links TRBV27 to TRBJ1-5; TRBD1 aligns across 10 bases. The CDR3 length is 17 residues. Trimming took 4 bases from V and 4 from J; bases not matched to a gene: 10. CDR1 and CDR2 from the germline V gene are MNHEY and SMNVEV (reference sequence).

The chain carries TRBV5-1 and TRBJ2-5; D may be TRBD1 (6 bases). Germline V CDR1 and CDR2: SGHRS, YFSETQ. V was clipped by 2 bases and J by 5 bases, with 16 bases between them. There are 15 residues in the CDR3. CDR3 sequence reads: CASSLPDRFLETQYF. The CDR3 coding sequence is TGCGCCAGCAGCTTACCCGACAGGTTTCTCGAGACCCAGTACTTC. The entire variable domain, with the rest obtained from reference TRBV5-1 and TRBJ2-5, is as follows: KAGVTQTPRYLIKTRGQQVTLSCSPISGHRSVSWYQQTPGQGLQFLFEYFSETQRNKGNFPGRFSGRQFSNSRSEMNVSTLELGDSALYLCASSLPDRFLETQYFGPGTRLLVL.

The CDR3 sequence: CASSLISGSTDTQYF. CDR3 nucleotide sequence: TGTGCCAGCAGTCTCATTAGCGGGAGTACAGATACGCAGTATTTT. The V gene is TRBV6-5, the J gene TRBJ2-3, with TRBD2 matching 9 bases. The length of the CDR3 is 15 residues. Germline CDR1 MNHEY, CDR2 SVGAGI. The J segment lost 3 bases and the V segment lost 5 bases, leaving 6 bases of the junction unmatched.

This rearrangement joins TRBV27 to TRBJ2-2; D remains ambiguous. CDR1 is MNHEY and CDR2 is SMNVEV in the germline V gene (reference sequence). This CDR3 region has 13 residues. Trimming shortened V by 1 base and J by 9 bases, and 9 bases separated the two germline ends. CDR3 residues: CASSLYGARELFF. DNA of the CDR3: TGTGCCAGCAGTTTATACGGTGCCCGGGAGCTGTTTTTT.

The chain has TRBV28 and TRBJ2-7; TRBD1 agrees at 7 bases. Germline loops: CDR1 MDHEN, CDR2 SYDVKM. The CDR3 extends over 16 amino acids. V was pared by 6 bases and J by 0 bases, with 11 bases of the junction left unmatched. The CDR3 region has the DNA TGTGCCAGCAGGGAAAAGAGGGGGCCCCTCTCCTACGAGCAGTACTTC. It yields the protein CASREKRGPLSYEQYF.

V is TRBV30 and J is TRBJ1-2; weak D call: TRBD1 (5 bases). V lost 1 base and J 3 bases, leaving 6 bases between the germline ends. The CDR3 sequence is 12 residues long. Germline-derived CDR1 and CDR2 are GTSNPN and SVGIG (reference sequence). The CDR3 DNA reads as TGTGCCTGGAGTGCACAGGACTATGGCTACACCTTC. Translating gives CAWSAQDYGYTF. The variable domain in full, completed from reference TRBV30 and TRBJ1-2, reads SQTIHQWPATLVQPVGSPLSLECTVEGTSNPNLYWYRQAAGRGLQLLFYSVGIGQISSEVPQNLSASRPQDRQFILSSKKLLLSDSGFYLCAWSAQDYGYTFGSGTRLTVV.

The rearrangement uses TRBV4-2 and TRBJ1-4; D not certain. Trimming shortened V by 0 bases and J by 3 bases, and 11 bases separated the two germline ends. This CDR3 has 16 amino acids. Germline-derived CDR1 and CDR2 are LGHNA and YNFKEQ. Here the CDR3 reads CASSQEVWSANEKLFF. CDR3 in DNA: TGTGCCAGCAGCCAAGAAGTCTGGTCGGCTAATGAAAAACTGTTTTTT.

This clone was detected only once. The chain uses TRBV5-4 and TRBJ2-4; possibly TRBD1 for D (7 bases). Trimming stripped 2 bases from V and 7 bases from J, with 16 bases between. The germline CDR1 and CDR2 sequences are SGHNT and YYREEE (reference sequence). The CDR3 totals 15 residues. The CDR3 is CASSLWQGGQNIQYF. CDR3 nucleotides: TGTGCCAGCAGCTTATGGCAGGGGGGTCAGAACATTCAGTACTTC.

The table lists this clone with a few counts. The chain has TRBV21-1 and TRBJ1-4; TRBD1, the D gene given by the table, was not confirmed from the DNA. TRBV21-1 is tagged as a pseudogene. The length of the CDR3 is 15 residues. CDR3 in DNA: TGTGCCAGCTCTATGGGACAGGACTCAAATGAAAAACTGTTTTTT. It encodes CASSMGQDSNEKLFF.

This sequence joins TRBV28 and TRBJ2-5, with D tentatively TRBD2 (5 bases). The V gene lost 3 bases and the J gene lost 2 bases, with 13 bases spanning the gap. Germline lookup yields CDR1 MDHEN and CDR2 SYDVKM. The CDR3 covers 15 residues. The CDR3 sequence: CASSFTTGIQETQYF. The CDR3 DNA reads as TGTGCCAGCAGTTTCACGACCGGGATTCAAGAGACCCAGTACTTC.

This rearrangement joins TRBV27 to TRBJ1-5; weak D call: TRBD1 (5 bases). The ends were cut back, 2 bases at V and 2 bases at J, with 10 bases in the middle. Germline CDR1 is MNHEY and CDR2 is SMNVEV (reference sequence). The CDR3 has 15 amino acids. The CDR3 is CASSLKWGGNQPQHF. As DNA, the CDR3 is TGTGCCAGCAGTTTAAAATGGGGGGGCAATCAGCCCCAGCATTTT.

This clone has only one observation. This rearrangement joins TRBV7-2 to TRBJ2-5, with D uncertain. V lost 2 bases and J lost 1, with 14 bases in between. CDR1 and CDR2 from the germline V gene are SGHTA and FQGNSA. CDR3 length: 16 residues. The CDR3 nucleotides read TGTGCCAGCAGCTTATATCAGATTGGCGGCCAAGAGACCCAGTACTTC. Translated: CASSLYQIGGQETQYF.

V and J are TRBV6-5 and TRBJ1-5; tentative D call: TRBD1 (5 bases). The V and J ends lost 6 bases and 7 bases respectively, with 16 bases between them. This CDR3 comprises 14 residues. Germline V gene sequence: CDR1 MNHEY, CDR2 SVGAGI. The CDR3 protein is CASSLGGAWQPQHF. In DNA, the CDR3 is TGTGCCAGCAGCCTGGGAGGGGCTTGGCAGCCCCAGCATTTT.